The entry below gives a single T cell receptor beta chain sequence along with its context. Its cognate antigen has yet to be identified. Per-base qualities were not stored, and no clone one base away is much larger. The label giving this sample's time point can be read as: patch test 2, 6 weeks after DPC sensitization. Read against the paper, the sample's treatment or condition label means: therapeutic diphenylcyclopropenone sensitization with weekly scalp DPC. At every patch-test visit, the blood draw took place before the patch test was put on. Eligible patients were aged 18 to 70, diagnosed with alopecia, deemed suitable for DPC therapy, and excluded if pregnant. Unfractionated whole blood was collected in Tempus Blood RNA tubes, and total RNA was extracted from that blood. This entry comes from a study of human T cells and chemical hapten exposure (dated by TCRdb to the early 2020s). For the study in its entirety: For sensitization, 2% DPC in acetone was applied to a roughly 2 cm by roughly 2 cm area of upper inner arm skin. For TCR sequencing, blood came from about 29 alopecia patients at anywhere from one to four time points (pre-sensitization, 2, 6 and 24 weeks). This study followed changes in the peripheral blood TCR repertoire in vivo during primary and secondary sensitization of alopecia patients to the hapten diphenylcyclopropenone (DPC). Throughout the approximately 23-week study period, patients were also given weekly therapeutic DPC doses on the scalp. Blood was sampled from patients pre-sensitization (week 0) and at 2, 6 and about 24 weeks after DPC sensitization. The mostly female patient cohort included alopecia areata with under or over 50% scalp involvement, alopecia totalis and alopecia universalis. Patch tests used Finn chambers with 0.01% DPC on the upper back, scored after 6 days by International Contact Dermatitis Research Group standards. Libraries were combined into a pool for sequencing, and differences in TCR yield between samples came mainly from small differences in library volumes within the pool.

General study outcomes and caveats: DPC sensitization did not change the number of TCRs with a frequency above 1 in 1000, and there was no evidence of changes in global repertoire structure. All patients had alopecia, a presumed autoimmune disease, so their immune response might differ from that of healthy individuals. The number of PT1 expanded TCRs positively correlated with patch test score, significant at thresholds 8, 16 and 32 but not 4. Repeated subsampling changed both the strength of the expansion versus patch-test correlation and the threshold at which the correlation became significant. Expanded TCRs formed significantly more large CDR3 similarity clusters than pre-sensitization or healthy control sets, consistent with antigen-driven responses.

Library construction relied on RACE. TCRdb records NextSeq 500 as the sequencer. Library preparation attached unique molecular identifiers to individual cDNA molecules for quantitative, reproducible TCR counting. Each blood RNA sample was used to sequence both TCR alpha and TCR beta chains. Processing in the source paper ran as follows. Samples had a median of approximately 96,000 TCRs, with a range from 23,224 to 690,600. V, J and CDR3 annotation of the TCR reads was carried out using the Decombinator software suite. To make PS versus PT1 abundance plots, every sample was subsampled to the same number of TCRs (28,000). Expanded TCRs were defined as absent before sensitization and observed at least eight times at the 2-week time point. TCRdb reprocessing: public reads trimmed at Q25 with fastp, clones called with MiXCR, in-frame beta chains kept. Each entry merges the rows of one CDR3 protein and shows their most common DNA and genes. TCRdb, rather than the study authors, made the V and J calls. This sample has more than 60,000 distinct CDR3 sequences in its table, and 10% of those were observed once. Around 6.8% of the sample lies in the top ten.

Counted from cysteine to phenylalanine, this CDR3 has 13 amino acids. Of all the DNA, just the CDR3 is kept, 39 bases in frame from base 1. The germline V gene encodes CDR1 SQVTM and CDR2 ANQGSEA. Ends trimmed: V by 4 bases, J by 5 bases; bases unmatched to a gene: 4. This sample comprised whole blood, obtained in connection with sensitization to the hapten diphenylcyclopropenone (DPC). This TCR was recovered from a woman aged 45-65 years with alopecia areata. Some clones in this sample may be carry-over from other donors' samples. The chain couples TRBV29-1 to TRBJ1-1, and TRBD1 aligns with 10 junction nucleotides. The CDR3: CSVARTGGTEAFF. Read as DNA, the sequence is TGCAGCGTTGCCCGGACAGGGGGGACTGAAGCTTTCTTT.